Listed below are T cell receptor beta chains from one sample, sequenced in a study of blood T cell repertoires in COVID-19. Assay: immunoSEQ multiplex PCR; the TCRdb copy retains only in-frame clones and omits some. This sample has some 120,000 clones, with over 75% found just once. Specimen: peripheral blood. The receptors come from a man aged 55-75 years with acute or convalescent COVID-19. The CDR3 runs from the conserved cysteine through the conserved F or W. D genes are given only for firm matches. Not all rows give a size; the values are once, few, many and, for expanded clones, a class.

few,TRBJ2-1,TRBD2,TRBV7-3,CASSLGLADYNEQFF,TGTGCCAGCAGCTTAGGGCTAGCGGACTACAATGAGCAGTTCTTC
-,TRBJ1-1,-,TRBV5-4,CASSDEEWDTEAFF,TGTGCCAGCAGTGATGAGGAGTGGGACACTGAAGCTTTCTTT
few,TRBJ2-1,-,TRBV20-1,CSASASSGLSSYNEQFF,TGCAGTGCTAGTGCGTCCAGCGGACTGAGCTCCTACAATGAGCAGTTCTTC
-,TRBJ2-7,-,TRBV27,CASSSGPGEQYF,TGTGCCAGCAGTTCTGGTCCCGGCGAGCAGTACTTC
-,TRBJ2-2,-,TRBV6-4,CASSPGTSSAGELFF,TGTGCCAGCAGTCCCGGGACAAGCAGCGCCGGGGAGCTGTTTTTT
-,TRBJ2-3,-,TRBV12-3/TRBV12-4,CASSFVRDTQYF,TGTGCCAGCAGTTTTGTGCGAGATACGCAGTATTTT
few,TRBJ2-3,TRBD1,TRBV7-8,CASSDHRGGDTQYF,TGTGCCAGCAGCGACCACAGGGGTGGGGATACGCAGTATTTT
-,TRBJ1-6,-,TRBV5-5,CASSLSLNSPLHF,TGTGCCAGCAGCTTGTCCCTTAATTCACCCCTCCACTTT
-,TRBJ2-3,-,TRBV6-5,CASSRPGSTTDTQYF,TGTGCCAGCAGTCGACCGGGGAGCACCACAGATACGCAGTATTTT
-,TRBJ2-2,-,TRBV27,CASSLGATGELFF,TGTGCCAGCAGTTTAGGGGCTACCGGGGAGCTGTTTTTT
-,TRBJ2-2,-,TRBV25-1,CASSEWSGSMNTGELFF,TGTGCCAGCAGTGAATGGTCCGGTTCCATGAACACCGGGGAGCTGTTTTTT
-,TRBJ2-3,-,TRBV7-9,CASRPEGNTQYF,TGTGCCAGCAGACCCGAGGGAAATACGCAGTATTTT
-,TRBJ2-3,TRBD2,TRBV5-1,CASSLSPRELSNTQYF,TGCGCCAGCAGCTTGTCTCCGCGGGAGCTCAGCAATACGCAGTATTTT
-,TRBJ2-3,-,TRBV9,CASSVSSVATDTQYF,TGTGCCAGCAGCGTGTCCTCAGTAGCCACAGATACGCAGTATTTT
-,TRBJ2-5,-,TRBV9,CASSVDTAQETQYF,TGTGCCAGCAGCGTAGACACAGCCCAAGAGACCCAGTACTTC
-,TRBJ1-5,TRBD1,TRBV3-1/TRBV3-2,CASSRQGRDQPQHF,TGTGCCAGCAGCCGACAGGGTCGGGATCAGCCCCAGCATTTT
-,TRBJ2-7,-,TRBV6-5,CASSYSRRQGESEQYF,TGTGCCAGCAGTTACTCGAGACGCCAGGGCGAGAGCGAGCAGTACTTC
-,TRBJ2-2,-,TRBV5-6,CASKLGAGVGELFF,TGTGCCAGCAAATTGGGGGCGGGAGTCGGGGAGCTGTTTTTT
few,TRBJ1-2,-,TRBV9,CASGPLRGYTF,TGTGCCAGCGGCCCCTTACGTGGCTACACCTTC
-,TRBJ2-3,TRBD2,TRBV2,CASSDPSGSRADTQYF,TGTGCCAGCAGTGATCCCAGCGGGAGTCGGGCAGATACGCAGTATTTT
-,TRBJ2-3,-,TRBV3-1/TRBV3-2,CASSQSVEAQYF,TGTGCCAGCAGCCAGTCAGTTGAAGCGCAGTATTTT
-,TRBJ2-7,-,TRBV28,CASSLTGPSYEQYF,TGTGCCAGCAGTTTAACAGGGCCCTCCTACGAGCAGTACTTC
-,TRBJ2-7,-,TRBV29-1,CSVEEAGPYEQYF,TGCAGCGTTGAGGAGGCGGGGCCCTACGAGCAGTACTTC
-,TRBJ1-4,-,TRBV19,CATSLGGNEKLFF,TGTGCTACCTCTTTGGGGGGGAATGAAAAACTGTTTTTT
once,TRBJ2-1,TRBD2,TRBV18,CASSSGLAGGPGDEQFF,TGTGCCAGCTCATCGGGACTAGCGGGAGGGCCTGGGGATGAGCAGTTCTTC
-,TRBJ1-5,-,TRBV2,CASSRDRGGWSNQPQHF,TGTGCCAGCAGTAGGGATAGGGGGGGATGGAGCAATCAGCCCCAGCATTTT
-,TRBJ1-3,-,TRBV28,CASRRDSDSGNTIYF,TGTGCCAGCAGGAGAGACTCCGACTCTGGAAACACCATATATTTT
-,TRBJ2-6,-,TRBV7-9,CASSLGTPNSGANVLTF,TGTGCCAGCAGCTTGGGGACACCCAACTCTGGGGCCAACGTCCTGACTTTC
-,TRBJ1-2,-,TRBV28,CASRPTGSGYGYTF,TGTGCCAGCAGGCCTACAGGGAGTGGCTATGGCTACACCTTC
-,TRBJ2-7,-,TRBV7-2,CASSPGTPHVTYEQYF,TGTGCCAGCAGCCCAGGGACTCCGCACGTTACCTACGAGCAGTACTTC
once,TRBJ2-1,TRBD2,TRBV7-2,CATREGGAYNEQFF,TGTGCCACCCGGGAGGGTGGAGCCTACAATGAGCAGTTCTTC
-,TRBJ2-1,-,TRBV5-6,CASSRQGGGEQFF,TGTGCCAGCAGCCGACAAGGGGGTGGCGAGCAGTTCTTC
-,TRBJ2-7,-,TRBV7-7,CASSFRQDRSYEQYF,TGTGCCAGCAGCTTCCGACAGGACCGCTCCTACGAGCAGTACTTC
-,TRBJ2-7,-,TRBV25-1,CASSEVRGRYEQYF,TGTGCCAGCAGTGAAGTTAGGGGAAGGTACGAGCAGTACTTC
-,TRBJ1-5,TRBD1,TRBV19,CASSWDRNQPQHF,TGTGCCAGTAGTTGGGACAGGAATCAGCCCCAGCATTTT
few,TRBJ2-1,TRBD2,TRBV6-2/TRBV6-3,CASSFRPRTSGRANPYNEQFF,TGTGCCAGCAGTTTCCGACCGAGGACTAGCGGGAGGGCTAATCCCTACAATGAGCAGTTCTTC
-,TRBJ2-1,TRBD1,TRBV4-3,CASSQPGQYNEQFF,TGCGCCAGCAGCCAGCCGGGACAGTACAATGAGCAGTTCTTC
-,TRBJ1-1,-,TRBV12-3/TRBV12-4,CASNPSGRAAFF,TGTGCCAGCAATCCCTCGGGAAGGGCGGCTTTCTTT
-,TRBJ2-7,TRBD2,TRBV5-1,CASSQASGRIYEQYF,TGCGCCAGCAGCCAGGCTAGCGGGAGGATCTACGAGCAGTACTTC
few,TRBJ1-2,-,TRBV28,CASSLPTSDSYGYTF,TGTGCCAGCAGTTTACCAACAAGTGACTCCTATGGCTACACCTTC
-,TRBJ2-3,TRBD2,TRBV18,CASSPVAGVGDTQYF,TGTGCCAGCTCACCGGTAGCGGGAGTAGGAGATACGCAGTATTTT